This passage covers 32 T cell receptor beta chains from one sample sequenced in a study of cytomegalovirus exposure and HLA in healthy donors. Primers for the PCR totalled 60 Vbeta and 13 Jbeta. Assay used: immunoSEQ multiplex PCR; TCRdb lists only in-frame clones, some missing. The sample yields some 91,000 clones, around 82% seen once. The specimen was PBMCs. The receptors come from a man aged 35-49 years in good health and CMV-seronegative.

The gene calls are TRBV4-1 and TRBJ1-2, with D unclear. Trimming pared 7 bases from V and 8 bases from J, leaving 14 bases between. Germline V CDR1 and CDR2: MGHRA, YSYEKL. The CDR3 spans 12 residues. CDR3 nucleotides: TGCGCCAGCACCGGTGTTGGGCGCGGCTACACCTTC. Encoded protein: CASTGVGRGYTF.

V usage is TRBV28 and J usage is TRBJ2-5, with 8 bases identical to TRBD2. CDR1 and CDR2 from the germline V gene are MDHEN and SYDVKM. There are 18 residues in the CDR3. The junction had 19 bases not matched to a gene; V was cut back by 5 bases and J by 5 bases. The CDR3 loop reads CASSITPVISGISETQYF. The CDR3 DNA sequence: TGTGCCAGCAGTATAACCCCGGTGATTAGCGGGATTTCGGAGACCCAGTACTTC.

This clone was counted once. The gene calls are TRBV4-1 and TRBJ2-5; 9 bases align to TRBD1. This CDR3 has 16 amino acids. V lost 4 bases and J lost 5; bases outside the gene matches: 11. Germline V CDR1 and CDR2: MGHRA, YSYEKL. The CDR3 loop reads CASSPAEQGAMETQYF. DNA for the CDR3: TGCGCCAGCAGCCCCGCCGAACAGGGGGCAATGGAGACCCAGTACTTC.

V gene TRBV25-1 combines with J gene TRBJ2-5, with 13 bases aligning to TRBD2. Germline loops: CDR1 MGHDK, CDR2 SYGVNS. Losses at the gene ends were 6 bases for V and 5 bases for J; bases not matched to a gene: 12. The CDR3 contains 17 residues. The CDR3 DNA reads TGTGCCAGCAGACCAGGGGGGACTAGCGGGATAGGTGAGACCCAGTACTTC. It encodes CASRPGGTSGIGETQYF.

This clone came up a few times. This chain connects TRBV28 to TRBJ1-5; D remains ambiguous. Germline loops: CDR1 MDHEN, CDR2 SYDVKM. The CDR3 consists of 15 residues. Trimming cost V 4 bases and J 2 bases, with 12 bases left between them. The CDR3 protein is CASSSGLSGNQPQHF. The CDR3 region has the DNA TGTGCCAGCAGTTCAGGACTTTCGGGCAATCAGCCCCAGCATTTT.

This rearrangement joins TRBV13 to TRBJ2-7; TRBD1 aligns across 7 bases. CDR1 and CDR2 from the germline V gene are PRHDT and FYEKMQ (reference sequence). V lost 1 base and J lost 7; bases outside the gene matches: 13. This CDR3 contains 16 residues. The DNA for the CDR3 is TGTGCCAGCAGCTTAGTAATGCCCACAGGGGTGGGTGAGCAGTACTTC. This translates into CASSLVMPTGVGEQYF.

The chain is built from TRBV28 and TRBJ1-5; D remains ambiguous. Germline V CDR1 and CDR2: MDHEN, SYDVKM. This CDR3 spans 13 amino acids. V was cut by 3 bases and J by 0 bases, with 3 bases left in between. The CDR3 region is CASSFSSNQPQHF. CDR3 sequence (DNA): TGTGCCAGCAGTTTTAGTAGCAATCAGCCCCAGCATTTT.

This clone has just one count. The chain combines TRBV28 with TRBJ2-1; D not certain. The CDR3 has 15 amino acids. Trimming shortened V by 3 bases and J by 7 bases, and 16 bases separated the two germline ends. CDR1 MDHEN and CDR2 SYDVKM come from the germline V gene. The CDR3 DNA reads TGTGCCAGCAGTTTCCGTCGCCAGGCTGGTAATGAGCAGTTCTTC. Protein: CASSFRRQAGNEQFF.

The chain carries TRBV21-1 and TRBJ2-3; whether TRBD2, the table's D call, matches the DNA was not checked. TRBV21-1 counts as a pseudogene. The CDR3 has 19 residues. This CDR3 reads CASSKGLAGGPRSTDTQYF. As DNA, the CDR3 is TGTGCCAGCAGCAAGGGACTAGCGGGAGGGCCGAGGAGCACAGATACGCAGTATTTT.

The chain uses TRBV5-4 and TRBJ1-6; 8 positions agree with TRBD1. The CDR3 runs to 17 residues. Germline CDR1 is SGHNT and CDR2 is YYREEE (reference sequence). J gave up 5 bases and V 8 bases, and 15 bases lay outside the gene matches. Here the CDR3 reads CASGGPQGARDNSPLHF. CDR3 DNA: TGTGCCAGTGGGGGACCGCAGGGGGCGCGCGATAATTCACCCCTCCACTTT.

The chain employs TRBV5-1 and TRBJ2-4; TRBD1 is a possible D gene (6 bases). Germline lookup yields CDR1 SGHRS and CDR2 YFSETQ. The CDR3 is 18 amino acids. The ends were cut back, 0 bases at V and 1 base at J, with 17 bases in the middle. Here the CDR3 DNA reads TGCGCCAGCAGCTTGGACTTAACAGGGTACGGGGCCAAAAACATTCAGTACTTC. Its protein is CASSLDLTGYGAKNIQYF.

In DNA, the CDR3 is TGCGCCAGCAGCCCGACAGATACTAACTATGGCTACACCTTC. Its translation: CASSPTDTNYGYTF. The genes are TRBV5-1 and TRBJ1-2; a possible D gene is TRBD1 (5 bases). V lost 4 bases and J 0 bases, leaving 10 bases between the germline ends. This CDR3 contains 14 residues. Germline V gives CDR1 SGHRS, CDR2 YFSETQ.

V is TRBV11-2 and J is TRBJ2-7, with 7 bases aligning to TRBD2. From germline, CDR1 is SGHAT and CDR2 FQNNGV. The CDR3 length is 16 residues. The junction had 13 bases not matched to a gene; V was cut back by 5 bases and J by 3 bases. The CDR3 loop is CASSPPRTSSRYEQYF. The DNA for the CDR3 is TGTGCCAGCAGCCCCCCTAGGACTAGTAGTCGCTACGAGCAGTACTTC.

The chain employs TRBV19 and TRBJ1-6; D ambiguous. CDR1 and CDR2 (germline): LNHDA, SQIVND (reference sequence). The CDR3 has 13 amino acids. V was pared by 7 bases and J by 9 bases, with 13 bases between. The CDR3 sequence: CASKRRERSPLHF. The CDR3 bases are TGTGCCAGTAAGCGACGGGAGCGTTCACCCCTCCACTTT. The entire variable domain, with the rest obtained from reference TRBV19 and TRBJ1-6, is as follows: DGGITQSPKYLFRKEGQNVTLSCEQNLNHDAMYWYRQDPGQGLRLIYYSQIVNDFQKGDIAEGYSVSREKKESFPLTVTSAQKNPTAFYLCASKRRERSPLHFGNGTRLTVT.

As concerns this clone: Different DNA sequences within this sample yield the same CDR3. The chain is built from TRBV30 and TRBJ2-7; D is unresolved. Trimming pared 0 bases from V and 4 bases from J, leaving 4 bases between. CDR3 length: 11 residues. The V gene's germline CDR1 is GTSNPN and CDR2 SVGIG (reference sequence). The CDR3 reads CAWSVLYEQYF. CDR3 coding DNA: TGTGCCTGGAGTGTACTATACGAGCAGTACTTC.

The gene calls are TRBV9 and TRBJ1-2, with a weak D call TRBD1 (5 bases). Germline V gene sequence: CDR1 SGDLS, CDR2 YYNGEE. Trimming left V 4 bases short and J 4 bases short, with 11 bases between. The CDR3 has 13 amino acids. The CDR3 here is CASSLTVSYGYTF. CDR3 bases: TGTGCCAGCAGCCTGACAGTCAGCTATGGCTACACCTTC.

This chain links TRBV29-1 with TRBJ2-3; possibly TRBD2 for D (5 bases). Germline V gene sequence: CDR1 SQVTM, CDR2 ANQGSEA. The CDR3 runs to 13 residues. The V end lost 4 bases, the J end lost 2 bases, and 10 bases lay between the germline ends. Here the CDR3 reads CSVVGVLTDTQYF. The DNA of the CDR3 is TGCAGCGTTGTCGGGGTGCTCACAGATACGCAGTATTTT.

The chain recombines TRBV30 with TRBJ2-1; 9 bases map to TRBD1. This CDR3 region has 13 residues. Trimming cost V 0 bases and J 9 bases; bases outside gene matches: 3. The germline V gene encodes CDR1 GTSNPN and CDR2 SVGIG (reference sequence). CDR3 nucleotides: TGTGCCTGGAGTGTCGGGACAGGGACTGAGCAGTTCTTC. It specifies CAWSVGTGTEQFF.

The rearrangement links TRBV9 to TRBJ2-1; D remains unclear. V shed 4 bases and J shed 6 bases, with 5 bases lying between them. Germline CDR1 is SGDLS and CDR2 is YYNGEE. The CDR3 is 11 amino acids. Written as DNA, the CDR3 is TGTGCCAGCAGCCCCGGCAATGAGCAGTTCTTC. This translates into CASSPGNEQFF.

The table lists this clone with a few counts. The chain combines TRBV6-5 with TRBJ2-1, with 10 bases fitting TRBD2. Trimming removed 4 bases from V and 15 bases from J; junction bases left unmatched: 6. The CDR3 has 12 amino acids. Germline lookup yields CDR1 MNHEY and CDR2 SVGAGI. CDR3: CASSLKREGLFF. For the CDR3, the DNA is TGTGCCAGCAGTTTAAAGCGGGAGGGCCTGTTCTTC.

This chain connects TRBV2 to TRBJ2-2; 12 positions match TRBD1. The ends lost 6 bases at V and 6 bases at J; junction bases unmatched: 2. Germline V gene data show CDR1 as SNHLY and CDR2 as FYNNEI. This CDR3 is built from 14 residues. CDR3 nucleotide sequence: TGTGCCAGCAGCTGGGACAGGGGGCCCGGGGAGCTGTTTTTT. It translates to CASSWDRGPGELFF.

This clone showed up many times. The J gene is TRBJ2-3, the V gene TRBV2; D possibly corresponds to TRBD1 (6 bases). The CDR3 totals 16 residues. V gave up 5 bases and J gave up 6 bases, with 21 bases separating them. From germline, CDR1 is SNHLY and CDR2 FYNNEI. DNA for the CDR3: TGTGCCAGCAGTTCCGGGCAACCAAGGGGGATTGATACGCAGTATTTT. This sequence encodes CASSSGQPRGIDTQYF.

In its sample, this clone was seen a few times. The chain carries TRBV9 and TRBJ2-1; TRBD2 matches at 8 bases. The germline gives CDR1 SGDLS, CDR2 YYNGEE. CDR3 size: 17 residues. J was trimmed by 7 bases and V by 6 bases; bases with no gene match: 18. CDR3: CASNGQRGGSVGNEQFF. The CDR3 DNA is TGTGCCAGCAACGGCCAACGGGGGGGATCTGTGGGGAATGAGCAGTTCTTC.

About this clone itself: Other DNA sequences from this sample encode an identical CDR3 as well. This chain links TRBV7-9 with TRBJ1-5; TRBD1 might be the D (6 bases). Germline CDR1 reads SEHNR; CDR2 reads FQNEAQ (reference sequence). V was shortened by 1 base and J by 3 bases, with 7 bases between the two germline ends. The CDR3 covers 14 residues. CDR3 nucleotides: TGTGCCAGCAGCTTAGGGACAGACAATCAGCCCCAGCATTTT. Residues: CASSLGTDNQPQHF.

In DNA form, the CDR3 reads TGTGCCAGCAGCGCAGCGAGCCAAGGGACAGATAGTTCACATTACACTGAAGCTTTCTTT. It encodes CASSAASQGTDSSHYTEAFF. The chain joins TRBV9 to TRBJ1-1; 7 positions match TRBD1. The CDR3 has 20 amino acids. The V gene's germline CDR1 is SGDLS and CDR2 YYNGEE. V shed 3 bases and J 3 bases; nucleotides not matched to a gene: 23.

The chain combines TRBV29-1 with TRBJ2-3; D not resolved. V gave up 1 base and J gave up 5 bases, with 13 bases separating them. CDR3 size: 14 residues. CDR1 and CDR2 (germline): SQVTM, ANQGSEA. The CDR3 nucleotides read TGCAGCGTTGAAGGAAACCCTAATGTAGATACGCAGTATTTT. Its protein product is CSVEGNPNVDTQYF.

The J gene is TRBJ2-1, the V gene TRBV11-2; the D is unclear. From germline, CDR1 is SGHAT and CDR2 FQNNGV. V lost 1 base and J 2 bases, leaving 9 bases between the germline ends. The length of the CDR3 is 15 residues. CDR3 protein: CASSLVATPYNEQFF. The CDR3 bases are TGTGCCAGCAGCTTAGTCGCCACTCCCTACAATGAGCAGTTCTTC.

This chain joins TRBV6-5 and TRBJ2-7; D may be TRBD1 (6 bases). V lost 0 bases to trimming and J lost 5 bases, with 11 bases between them. This CDR3 is built from 14 residues. The V gene's germline CDR1 is MNHEY and CDR2 SVGAGI. The CDR3 is CASSYSQGRNEQYF. CDR3 coding DNA: TGTGCCAGCAGTTACTCACAGGGAAGAAACGAGCAGTACTTC.

The chain employs TRBV9 and TRBJ1-6, with a possible D match to TRBD1 (5 bases). The CDR3 is 12 residues long. Germline CDR1 SGDLS, CDR2 YYNGEE. Trimming left V 4 bases short and J 10 bases short, with 9 bases between. CDR3 DNA: TGTGCCAGCAGCACTGGGGCCTCACCCCTCCACTTT. Its translation: CASSTGASPLHF.

This rearrangement joins TRBV28 to TRBJ2-6, with a weak D call TRBD1 (5 bases). This CDR3 region has 14 residues. The germline CDR1 and CDR2 sequences are MDHEN and SYDVKM. Trimming stripped 6 bases from V and 2 bases from J, with 8 bases between. In DNA form, the CDR3 reads TGTGCCAGCAGCAGGGCTCCTGGGGCCAACGTCCTGACTTTC. Its protein product is CASSRAPGANVLTF.

V is TRBV9 and J is TRBJ2-3; D possibly corresponds to TRBD2 (6 bases). V dropped 0 bases and J dropped 3 bases, with 8 bases sitting between them. Germline V gene lookup returns CDR1 SGDLS and CDR2 YYNGEE. The CDR3 loop spans 14 amino acids. The CDR3 is CASSVGRGTDTQYF. The CDR3 region has the DNA TGTGCCAGCAGCGTAGGTCGGGGGACAGATACGCAGTATTTT.

This chain links TRBV28 with TRBJ1-2; maybe TRBD1 (5 bases). CDR1 is MDHEN, CDR2 SYDVKM, per germline. The V gene lost 10 bases and the J gene lost 3 bases, with 12 bases spanning the gap. This CDR3 contains 12 residues. CDR3 sequence (DNA): TGTGCCACCGAGGACAACTACTATGGCTACACCTTC. It yields the protein CATEDNYYGYTF.